This T cell receptor (beta chain) was profiled in a study of T cells in Graves' hyperthyroidism and ophthalmopathy. TCR beta CDR3 sequences were amplified from RNA transcripts. The HTBI primer set drove a first-round RT-PCR of the TCR CDR3. TCRdb itself ran the multiplex PCR reads through MiXCR, one entry per CDR3 protein. The profile shows around 290,000 distinct CDR3 sequences, approximately 12% of them singletons. This clonotype was observed many times. Germline-derived CDR1 and CDR2 are SEHNR and FQNEAQ (reference sequence). The V end was cut by 5 bases, the J end by 5 bases, with 18 bases between. This CDR3 comprises 16 residues.

This sequence was found in a woman in her 30s with Graves' hyperthyroidism that later progressed to Graves' ophthalmopathy. The gene calls are TRBV7-9 and TRBJ2-2; D assignment may be TRBD1 or TRBD2 (5 bases each). The specimen was blood. CDR3 in amino acids: CASSPGTTLWTGELFF. The CDR3 region has the DNA TGTGCCAGCAGCCCGGGGACCACCCTGTGGACCGGGGAGCTGTTTTTT.